One sample yielded the 20 T cell receptor beta chains listed below, sequenced in a study of blood T cell repertoires in COVID-19 (dated by TCRdb to the early 2020s). Library preparation used the immunoSEQ multiplex PCR assay. The table comes from immuneACCESS by way of TCRdb, which keeps in-frame sequences with V and J called. Part of the clones is missing from these tables; in studies checked, under half for an unresolved V gene and the rest for unknown reasons. The sample table holds 400,000 to 450,000 clones, of which roughly 90% were seen once. The ten largest clones capture more than 1.4% of the sample. Sequenced: peripheral blood. The receptors come from a woman aged 25 to 45 with active or convalescent COVID-19.

The chain carries TRBV5-1 and TRBJ2-6, with TRBD2 as a possible D gene (6 bases). Germline-derived CDR1 and CDR2 are SGHRS and YFSETQ. The V gene lost 0 bases and the J gene lost 0 bases, with 7 bases spanning the gap. The CDR3 is made up of 16 amino acids. The CDR3 nucleotides are TGCGCCAGCAGCTTGGGCGGGGTCTCTGGGGCCAACGTCCTGACTTTC. The encoded protein is CASSLGGVSGANVLTF.

J is TRBJ2-5 and V is TRBV3-1 (or the pseudogene TRBV3-2); 10 bases are a match to TRBD2. J gave up 4 bases and V 2 bases, and 19 bases lay outside the gene matches. Per the germline V gene, CDR1 is LGHDT and CDR2 is YNNKEL (reference sequence). This CDR3 has 20 amino acids. The CDR3: CASSQPTGASGSKGVETQYF. In DNA, the CDR3 is TGTGCCAGCAGCCAACCAACTGGGGCTAGCGGGAGCAAAGGGGTAGAGACCCAGTACTTC.

This clone showed up just a few times. The V gene is TRBV10-3, the J gene TRBJ1-2; a weak D match, TRBD1 (5 bases). The CDR3 sequence is 13 residues long. Germline V gene sequence: CDR1 ENHRY, CDR2 SYGVKD. Trimming took off 9 bases at V and 0 bases at J, with 11 bases between the two ends. The CDR3 sequence is CAMGLEANYGYTF. CDR3 bases: TGTGCCATGGGGCTGGAAGCTAACTATGGCTACACCTTC.

The gene calls are TRBV9 and TRBJ2-1; 11 bases are shared with TRBD1. V shed 3 bases, J shed 8 bases, and the junction held 10 bases outside the gene matches. This CDR3 is 16 amino acids long. The germline V gene encodes CDR1 SGDLS and CDR2 YYNGEE. The CDR3 sequence: CASSDTDRGRLDEQFF. The CDR3 bases are TGTGCCAGCAGCGACACGGACAGGGGGCGGTTGGATGAGCAGTTCTTC.

This sequence joins TRBV6-6 and TRBJ1-1; 9 positions agree with TRBD1. CDR3 length: 15 residues. From germline, CDR1 is MNHNY and CDR2 SVGAGI (reference sequence). The trim removed 5 bases at V and 1 base at J, leaving 5 bases unmatched. The CDR3 DNA sequence: TGTGCCAGCAGTCGGACGGACAGGGGGAACACTGAAGCTTTCTTT. Its protein product is CASSRTDRGNTEAFF.

DNA for the CDR3: TGTGCCAGCAGCCCGAGCCCCCGCGGGGAGCTGTTTTTT. Encoded protein: CASSPSPRGELFF. This chain connects TRBV3-1 (or the pseudogene TRBV3-2) to TRBJ2-2, with D uncertain. The CDR3 is 13 amino acids. Trimming took 4 bases from V and 7 from J, leaving 10 bases between them. CDR1 and CDR2 from the germline V gene are LGHDT and YNNKEL (reference sequence).

V and J are TRBV5-1 and TRBJ2-7; possible D gene TRBD1, 5 bases. The CDR3 runs 12 residues. The V and J ends lost 0 bases and 4 bases respectively, with 5 bases between them. Germline lookup yields CDR1 SGHRS and CDR2 YFSETQ. The CDR3 loop reads CASSLEGYEQYF. The CDR3 DNA reads as TGCGCCAGCAGCTTGGAGGGGTACGAGCAGTACTTC.

The genes are TRBV7-2 and TRBJ2-7; tentative D call: TRBD1 (6 bases). In germline, CDR1 is SGHTA, CDR2 FQGNSA. The CDR3 covers 12 residues. This CDR3 reads CAGDPGVYEQYF. The CDR3 nucleotides read TGTGCAGGGGATCCAGGGGTATACGAGCAGTACTTC.

This CDR3 reads CASSRTSGSPGELFF. The DNA for the CDR3 is TGTGCCAGTAGCAGGACTAGCGGGAGCCCCGGGGAGCTGTTTTTT. The J gene is TRBJ2-2, the V gene TRBV19; 13 positions agree with TRBD2. Trimming took 6 bases from V and 6 from J; bases not matched to a gene: 4. The CDR3 sequence is 15 residues long. In germline, CDR1 is LNHDA, CDR2 SQIVND (reference sequence).

This clone was seen a handful of times. The CDR3 region has the DNA TGTGCCAGCAGCCAAGGGGCAGGGTTGAACGAGCAGTACTTC. Residues: CASSQGAGLNEQYF. The J gene is TRBJ2-7, the V gene TRBV7-9; D may be TRBD1 (5 bases). There are 14 residues in the CDR3. Trimming pared 5 bases from V and 5 bases from J, leaving 16 bases between. Germline CDR1 and CDR2: SEHNR and FQNEAQ (reference sequence).

On this clone: The same CDR3 also results from other DNA sequences found in this sample. This chain joins TRBV18 and TRBJ2-1; D perhaps matches TRBD2 (6 bases). Germline V gene data show CDR1 as KGHSH and CDR2 as LQKENI. The CDR3 is 15 amino acids. Trimming cost V 0 bases and J 1 base, with 7 bases left between them. The CDR3: CASSPPSGSYNEQFF. DNA for the CDR3: TGTGCCAGCTCACCACCAAGCGGGTCCTACAATGAGCAGTTCTTC.

This sequence joins TRBV4-1 and TRBJ1-3, with 7 bases aligning to TRBD1. V shed 5 bases and J 3 bases; nucleotides not matched to a gene: 7. The V gene's germline CDR1 is MGHRA and CDR2 YSYEKL. CDR3 size: 15 residues. Here the CDR3 DNA reads TGCGCCAGCAGCTCTCGGGACAGCTTTGGAAACACCATATATTTT. Translated, it gives CASSSRDSFGNTIYF.

The V and J genes are TRBV20-1 and TRBJ2-1, with D possibly TRBD1 on 5 matching bases. The V and J ends lost 5 bases and 7 bases respectively, with 9 bases between them. The germline V gene has CDR1 DFQATT and CDR2 SNEGSKA (reference sequence). This CDR3 comprises 11 residues. The CDR3 DNA reads TGCAGTGCTGTACAGGATAATGAGCAGTTCTTC. Encoded protein: CSAVQDNEQFF.

The chain uses TRBV5-1 and TRBJ2-3; tentatively, D is TRBD2 (6 bases). Germline assignment: CDR1 SGHRS and CDR2 YFSETQ. The CDR3 runs 14 residues. This chain's CDR3 is CASARREGTDTQYF. CDR3 sequence (DNA): TGCGCTAGCGCGCGGAGGGAGGGCACAGATACGCAGTATTTT.

The chain carries TRBV5-6 and TRBJ2-7, with D maybe TRBD2 (6 bases). V lost 0 bases and J lost 1, with 14 bases in between. Per germline, CDR1 SGHDT and CDR2 YYEEEE. The length of the CDR3 is 16 residues. In nucleotides, the CDR3 is TGTGCCAGCAGCTTGGGGGAGCGGGCATCATCCTACGAGCAGTACTTC. Its translation is CASSLGERASSYEQYF.

The chain recombines TRBV14 with TRBJ2-1; 8 bases line up with TRBD1. The CDR3 consists of 23 residues. With 9 bases clipped from V and 6 bases from J, the junction kept 37 bases outside the gene matches. Per germline, CDR1 SGHDN and CDR2 FVKESK. This chain's CDR3 is CASMPRVPSSEYRGSGAGNEQFF. The CDR3 nucleotides read TGTGCCAGTATGCCCCGGGTCCCCTCCTCCGAGTACAGGGGGTCAGGTGCTGGCAATGAGCAGTTCTTC.

Many counts were recorded for this clone. The V and J genes are TRBV5-4 and TRBJ2-1; D might be TRBD2 (7 bases). Germline loops: CDR1 SGHNT, CDR2 YYREEE (reference sequence). The CDR3 spans 18 residues. V lost 2 bases and J lost 0, with 18 bases in between. The CDR3 DNA reads as TGTGCCAGCAGCTTCGGGGGGCCCCTCTCAAGCTCCTACAATGAGCAGTTCTTC. This gives the protein CASSFGGPLSSSYNEQFF.

The rearrangement joins TRBV27 to TRBJ2-5; the match to TRBD2 covers 11 bases. The CDR3 spans 16 residues. Germline V CDR1 and CDR2: MNHEY, SMNVEV (reference sequence). The V and J ends lost 3 bases and 2 bases, in that order; junction bases with no gene match: 5. In nucleotides, the CDR3 is TGTGCCAGCAGTTTCCTCGGACTAGCGGGTCAAGAGACCCAGTACTTC. This encodes CASSFLGLAGQETQYF.

This clone has more than one count but fewer than ten. The chain employs TRBV2 and TRBJ2-1; 10 bases are a match to TRBD2. Germline CDR1 is SNHLY and CDR2 is FYNNEI. V dropped 6 bases and J dropped 8; count of bases not matched to a gene: 10. This CDR3 spans 15 amino acids. The CDR3 here is CASREGLATPYEQFF. The DNA of the CDR3 is TGTGCCAGCAGGGAGGGACTAGCGACTCCCTATGAGCAGTTCTTC.

The genes are TRBV5-1 and TRBJ2-7, with D possibly TRBD1 on 5 matching bases. Per the germline V gene, CDR1 is SGHRS and CDR2 is YFSETQ. CDR3 length: 17 residues. V was shortened by 3 bases and J by 0 bases, with 19 bases between the two germline ends. This CDR3 is CASSSREGTIYSYEQYF. CDR3 sequence (DNA): TGCGCCAGCAGCTCCAGGGAAGGAACAATATACTCCTACGAGCAGTACTTC.